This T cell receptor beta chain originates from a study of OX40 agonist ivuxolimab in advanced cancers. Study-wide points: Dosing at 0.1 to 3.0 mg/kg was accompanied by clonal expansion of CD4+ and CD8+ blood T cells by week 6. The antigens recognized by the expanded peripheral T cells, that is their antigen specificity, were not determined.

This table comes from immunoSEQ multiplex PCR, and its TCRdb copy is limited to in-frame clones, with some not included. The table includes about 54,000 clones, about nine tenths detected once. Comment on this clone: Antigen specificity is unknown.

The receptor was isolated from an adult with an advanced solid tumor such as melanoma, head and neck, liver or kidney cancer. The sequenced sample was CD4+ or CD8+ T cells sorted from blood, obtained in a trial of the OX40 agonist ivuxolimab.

Here the CDR3 DNA reads TGTGCCAGCAAACCCCGGACAGGGGCCGACGAGCAGTACTTC. This encodes CASKPRTGADEQYF. V is TRBV6-6 and J is TRBJ2-7; 9 positions agree with TRBD1. CDR1 MNHNY and CDR2 SVGAGI come from the germline V gene (reference sequence). V gave up 7 bases and J gave up 5 bases; unmatched junction bases: 9. This CDR3 contains 14 residues.